Here is one T cell receptor beta chain with its context. The V gene end was trimmed by 0 bases and the J gene end by 1 base; junction bases not matched to a gene: 3. The CDR3 contains 16 residues. Per the germline V gene, CDR1 is SGHRS and CDR2 is YFSETQ. As originally analysed: It was from reference gene primer amplification that nucleated cell counts were estimated. Here immunoSEQ multiplex PCR was the method, and the copy in TCRdb shows in-frame clones only, minus some. Clonal size and the V and J genes are those of that table, whereas D and trimming came from the DNA. The sample contains about 160,000 clones, about 80% of which appear only once. The record originates from a study of blood T cell repertoires in COVID-19. Background on the study: T cells, B-cell-depleted T cells, or PBMCs provided the cDNA or gDNA that served as material.

The sequencing sample was made of peripheral blood. This clonotype originated in a woman older than 75 with acute or convalescent COVID-19. The chain is built from TRBV5-1 and TRBJ2-1, with TRBD2 identical over 8 bases. CDR3 loop: CASSLVGRASYNEQFF. DNA of the CDR3: TGCGCCAGCAGCTTGGTCGGGAGGGCGTCCTACAATGAGCAGTTCTTC.